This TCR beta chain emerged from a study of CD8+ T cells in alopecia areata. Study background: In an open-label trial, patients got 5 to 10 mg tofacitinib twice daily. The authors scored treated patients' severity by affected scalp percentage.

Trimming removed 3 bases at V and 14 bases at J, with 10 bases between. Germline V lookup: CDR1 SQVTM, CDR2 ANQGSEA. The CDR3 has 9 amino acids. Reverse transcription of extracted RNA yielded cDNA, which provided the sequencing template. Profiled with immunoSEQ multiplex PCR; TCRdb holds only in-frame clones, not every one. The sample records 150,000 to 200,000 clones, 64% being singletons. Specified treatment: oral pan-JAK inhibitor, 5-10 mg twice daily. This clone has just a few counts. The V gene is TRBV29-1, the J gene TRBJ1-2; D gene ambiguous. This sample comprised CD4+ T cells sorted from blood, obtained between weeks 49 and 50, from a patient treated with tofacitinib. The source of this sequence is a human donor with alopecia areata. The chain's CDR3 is CSVEPGFTF. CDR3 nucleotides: TGCAGCGTTGAGCCGGGTTTTACCTTC.